Listed below are T cell receptor beta chains from one sample, sequenced in a study of blood T cell repertoires in COVID-19. The method was immunoSEQ multiplex PCR; TCRdb's version includes in-frame clones alone and lacks a portion of them. This table holds approximately 500,000 clones, around nine tenths found once. Sequencing was performed on peripheral blood. The origin of the receptors is a woman in her forties or fifties with COVID-19, enrolled during active disease. The CDR3 runs from the conserved cysteine through the conserved F or W. A D gene is named only where the DNA matches it firmly. Size values are once, few and many counts, or a class for expanded clones, and some rows have none.

clone_size	d_call	v_call	j_call	cdr3_nt	cdr3_aa
-	TRBD1	TRBV24-1	TRBJ1-2	TGTGCCACCAGTGATTTAGACGGGACAGGTTTAACTTATGGCTACACCTTC	CATSDLDGTGLTYGYTF
-	-	TRBV6-5	TRBJ2-7	TGTGCCACTTCACCCTCACCTACGAGGCAGTACTTC	CATSPSPTRQYF
few	TRBD1	TRBV5-1	TRBJ2-3	TGCGCCAGCAGCCCGAGACAGGGGGTGAATACGCAGTATTTT	CASSPRQGVNTQYF
-	-	TRBV2	TRBJ1-5	TGTGCCAGCATGGTTGGAGCGGGACAGCCCCAGCATTTT	CASMVGAGQPQHF
-	-	TRBV2	TRBJ1-4	TGTGCCAGCAGTGAAGTCAGGCCTAATGAAAAACTGTTTTTT	CASSEVRPNEKLFF
-	TRBD2	TRBV9	TRBJ2-1	TGTGCCAGCAGCGTCGGGACTAGCGGGATCTCCTACAATGAGCAGTTCTTC	CASSVGTSGISYNEQFF
-	TRBD1	TRBV5-4	TRBJ1-1	TGTGCCAGCAGCTCGGGACAGCTCATGAACACTGAAGCTTTCTTT	CASSSGQLMNTEAFF
-	-	TRBV5-1	TRBJ2-3	TGCGCCAGCAGCTTGGTGGCAGGGGAAGATACGCAGTATTTT	CASSLVAGEDTQYF
-	TRBD1	TRBV7-7	TRBJ2-3	TGTGCCAGCAGCTCAGGACAGGGGGATACGCAGTATTTT	CASSSGQGDTQYF
-	TRBD1	TRBV2	TRBJ1-4	TGTGCCAGCAGCCCCCACAGGGGGCTCGATGAAAAACTGTTTTTT	CASSPHRGLDEKLFF
-	-	TRBV11-2	TRBJ1-3	TGTGCCAGCAGCCAAGGGGACACCATATATTTT	CASSQGDTIYF
-	-	TRBV10-1	TRBJ1-5	TGCGCCAGCAGTGGGCAGAAAGTTAGCAATCAGCCCCAGCATTTT	CASSGQKVSNQPQHF
-	TRBD1	TRBV4-1	TRBJ2-7	TGCGCCAGCAGCCAAGGGGTCTCCGGGACAGGTTCCTACGAGCAGTACTTC	CASSQGVSGTGSYEQYF
-	-	TRBV9	TRBJ1-6	TGTGCCAGCAGCGTAGGGAGAGGGAATCGATCACCCCTCCACTTT	CASSVGRGNRSPLHF
once	TRBD2	TRBV7-8	TRBJ2-1	TGTGCCAGCAGCCCATCTCGGCTAGCGGGGGGACACAATGAGCAGTTCTTC	CASSPSRLAGGHNEQFF
-	-	TRBV29-1	TRBJ1-1	TGCAGCGTGGGGCCTGAGATGAACACTGAAGCTTTCTTT	CSVGPEMNTEAFF
once	-	TRBV19	TRBJ1-2	TGTGCCAGTAGTCCCCCGACAGATGGCTACACCTTC	CASSPPTDGYTF
-	TRBD2	TRBV5-1	TRBJ2-7	TGCGCCAGCTTACGGACTAGCGGGGGGGCCCCTCGCGAGCAGTACTTC	CASLRTSGGAPREQYF
-	-	TRBV6-5	TRBJ1-1	TGTGCCAGCAGTCGAACAGGGATGAACACTGAAGCTTTCTTT	CASSRTGMNTEAFF
few	TRBD2	TRBV7-9	TRBJ2-1	TGTGCCAGCCGACTAGCGGGGGCCGCCGGGGTGAATGAGCAGTTCTTC	CASRLAGAAGVNEQFF
-	TRBD1	TRBV2	TRBJ1-2	TGTGCCAGCAGTGTCGACAGGGTAGCGGACTATGGCTACACCTTC	CASSVDRVADYGYTF
-	-	TRBV6-2/TRBV6-3	TRBJ1-2	TGTGCCAGCAGTTACTCCCGGGAAAACGACAACTATGGCTACACCTTC	CASSYSRENDNYGYTF
-	-	TRBV4-2	TRBJ1-1	TGTGCCAGCAGCCAAGACTGGGGGCTGAGCACTGAAGCTTTCTTT	CASSQDWGLSTEAFF
-	-	TRBV24-1	TRBJ2-2	TGTGCCACCAGTGAGGGTGGAGTCACCGGGGAGCTGTTTTTT	CATSEGGVTGELFF
once	-	TRBV5-1	TRBJ1-5	TGCGCCAGCAGCTTGGCCAATCCCGGGTCCCCCCAGCATTTT	CASSLANPGSPQHF
-	-	TRBV7-3	TRBJ1-4	TGTGCCAGCAGCTTAGGGGAGGGGGAAAAACTGTTTTTT	CASSLGEGEKLFF
-	-	TRBV6-6	TRBJ1-6	TGTGCCAGCAGCTACGACAGAAGAAATTCACCCCTCCACTTT	CASSYDRRNSPLHF
-	TRBD1	TRBV3-1/TRBV3-2	TRBJ1-4	TGTGCCAGCAGCCCCGGAAGGACAGGGCAGAGGGAAAAACTGTTTTTT	CASSPGRTGQREKLFF
-	TRBD1	TRBV5-1	TRBJ2-5	TGCGCCAGCAGCTTCCGGGACAGGGGGATAGGGGAGACCCAGTACTTC	CASSFRDRGIGETQYF
-	TRBD1	TRBV24-1	TRBJ2-5	TGTGCCACCAGTGACCCGGGACAGAACCAAGAGACCCAGTACTTC	CATSDPGQNQETQYF
-	TRBD2	TRBV5-1	TRBJ2-4	TGCGCCAGCAGCTTTAGCGGGGGAGGAAACATTCAGTACTTC	CASSFSGGGNIQYF
once	-	TRBV5-4	TRBJ2-3	TGTGCCAGCAGCTCCCCGTCCAGCACAGATACGCAGTATTTT	CASSSPSSTDTQYF
-	-	TRBV5-1	TRBJ2-3	TGCGCCAGCAGCTTGGGAGGGATAAGGACAGATACGCAGTATTTT	CASSLGGIRTDTQYF
-	TRBD2	TRBV9	TRBJ2-1	TGTGCCAGCAGCAGAGGGACTAGCGGGGAAGAGTTCTTC	CASSRGTSGEEFF
-	TRBD2	TRBV3-1/TRBV3-2	TRBJ2-2	TGTGCCAGCAGCCAAAGAGGGGGCGCGGGGGGGCCCGCCGGGGAGCTGTTTTTT	CASSQRGGAGGPAGELFF
-	-	TRBV30	TRBJ2-5	TGTGCCTGGAGTGAGTACGCCGGAGAGGAGGAGACCCAGTACTTC	CAWSEYAGEEETQYF
-	-	TRBV21-1	TRBJ1-1	TGTGCCAGCAGCCCCCCCGACGTAGCTGGGTTCGCTGAAGCTTTCTTT	CASSPPDVAGFAEAFF
-	-	TRBV2	TRBJ2-7	TGTGCCAGCACTAGCTCCACAACAGGGACCGAGCAGTACTTC	CASTSSTTGTEQYF